These 20 T cell receptor beta chains share one sample of origin, sequenced in a study of blood T cell repertoires in COVID-19. Clones were sequenced by immunoSEQ multiplex PCR, and TCRdb holds only the in-frame ones, with some missing. The top ten clones hold about 9.3% of a sample with about 210,000 clones, about 81% of them seen once. Sequencing input: PBMCs or T cells enriched from blood (not recorded which). The receptor set was obtained from a man aged 35 to 55 who had recovered from COVID-19.

The rearrangement joins TRBV7-8 to TRBJ1-5; a weak D match, TRBD1 (5 bases). The CDR3 extends over 14 amino acids. The V gene lost 5 bases and the J gene lost 6 bases, with 14 bases spanning the gap. Germline CDR1 reads SGHVS; CDR2 reads FQNEAQ. The CDR3 sequence is CASSPRETGQPQHF. In DNA form, the CDR3 reads TGTGCCAGCAGCCCCAGGGAAACGGGTCAGCCCCAGCATTTT.

This sequence joins TRBV11-2 and TRBJ1-6, with D tentatively TRBD1 (6 bases). This CDR3 is 17 amino acids long. Germline V lookup: CDR1 SGHAT, CDR2 FQNNGV. Between the trimmed V and J ends, which lost 6 bases and 7 bases, there was a span of 22 bases. The CDR3 DNA reads as TGTGCCAGCAGGCCAGGCGGGAGGGGGGGTTTCAATTCACCCCTCCACTTT. It specifies CASRPGGRGGFNSPLHF.

The V call is TRBV7-9, the J call TRBJ2-7; D is undetermined. V was clipped by 5 bases and J by 5 bases, with 4 bases between them. CDR3 length: 10 residues. The V gene's germline CDR1 is SEHNR and CDR2 FQNEAQ (reference sequence). As DNA, the CDR3 is TGTGCCAGCAGCAGCCACGAGCAGTACTTC. It specifies CASSSHEQYF.

This chain links TRBV7-9 with TRBJ2-3; 7 bases are shared with TRBD1. Trimming removed 6 bases from V and 4 bases from J; junction bases left unmatched: 7. This CDR3 spans 14 amino acids. CDR1 and CDR2 from the germline V gene are SEHNR and FQNEAQ (reference sequence). CDR3 bases: TGTGCCAGCAGAGGACCGGGACAGCCAGATACGCAGTATTTT. It is translated as CASRGPGQPDTQYF.

At least ten counts were recorded for this clone. The chain joins TRBV7-9 to TRBJ2-1; 11 bases fit TRBD1. This CDR3 is built from 15 residues. The junction had 5 bases not matched to a gene; V was cut back by 1 base and J by 9 bases. Germline-derived CDR1 and CDR2 are SEHNR and FQNEAQ (reference sequence). The CDR3 DNA sequence: TGTGCCAGCAGCTTAGGGGACAGGGGGGGCACTGAGCAGTTCTTC. Translation gives CASSLGDRGGTEQFF.

This clone appeared a few times. The CDR3, as DNA: TGTGCTAGTGGTTTATTCCCAGCAGATACGCAGTATTTT. Its translation is CASGLFPADTQYF. The chain has TRBV12-5 and TRBJ2-3; no clear D gene. This CDR3 comprises 13 residues. Germline V gives CDR1 LGHNT, CDR2 FRNRAP. V shed 3 bases and J shed 4 bases, with 8 bases lying between them.

This chain links TRBV5-6 with TRBJ2-3, with TRBD2 matching 7 bases. Unmatched junction bases numbered 4, after V lost 0 bases and J lost 0 bases. This CDR3 region has 16 residues. CDR1 SGHDT and CDR2 YYEEEE come from the germline V gene. CDR3 in amino acids: CASSLAMGGSTDTQYF. For the CDR3, the DNA is TGTGCCAGCAGCTTGGCAATGGGGGGGAGCACAGATACGCAGTATTTT.

The sample holds a few counts of this clone. This chain uses TRBV30 with TRBJ1-2, with D unclear. CDR1 and CDR2 from the germline V gene are GTSNPN and SVGIG (reference sequence). Trimming took 3 bases from V and 6 from J, leaving 11 bases between them. The CDR3 has 12 residues. CDR3 protein: CAWSRFLDGYTF. In nucleotides, the CDR3 is TGTGCCTGGAGCAGGTTCCTGGATGGCTACACCTTC.

The V gene is TRBV6-5, the J gene TRBJ1-5; 9 nucleotides agree with TRBD1. CDR3 length: 15 amino acids. Germline V gene lookup returns CDR1 MNHEY and CDR2 SVGAGI. The J segment lost 7 bases and the V segment lost 4 bases, leaving 8 bases of the junction unmatched. The CDR3 spells CASSSGQGRRQPQHF. CDR3 sequence (DNA): TGTGCCAGCAGTTCCGGACAGGGGAGGAGGCAGCCCCAGCATTTT.

This rearrangement joins TRBV10-3 to TRBJ1-2; 8 nucleotides line up with TRBD1. In germline, CDR1 is ENHRY, CDR2 SYGVKD. This CDR3 comprises 13 residues. With 5 bases clipped from V and 8 bases from J, the junction kept 7 bases outside the gene matches. The CDR3 sequence is CAISTDRGGGYTF. CDR3 DNA: TGTGCCATCAGTACTGACAGGGGAGGGGGCTACACCTTC.

V usage is TRBV29-1 and J usage is TRBJ2-5, with TRBD1 matching 9 bases. Trimming removed 6 bases from V and 3 bases from J; junction bases left unmatched: 14. Looked up from germline, CDR1 is SQVTM and CDR2 is ANQGSEA. The CDR3 is 16 residues long. Here the CDR3 reads CSVGGTGGDFKETQYF. The CDR3 DNA is TGCAGCGTGGGCGGAACAGGGGGCGATTTCAAAGAGACCCAGTACTTC. The full variable domain, with the rest looked up from reference TRBV29-1 and TRBJ2-5, is SAVISQKPSRDICQRGTSLTIQCQVDSQVTMMFWYRQQPGQSLTLIATANQGSEATYESGFVIDKFPISRPNLTFSTLTVSNMSPEDSSIYLCSVGGTGGDFKETQYFGPGTRLLVL.

V gene TRBV30 combines with J gene TRBJ1-2; 10 positions match TRBD1. V lost 4 bases and J lost 8; bases outside the gene matches: 10. Germline V gives CDR1 GTSNPN, CDR2 SVGIG (reference sequence). This CDR3 is 14 amino acids long. CDR3 nucleotide sequence: TGTGCCTGGACTCGGGACAGGGGATTGCGGGGCTACACCTTC. It encodes CAWTRDRGLRGYTF.

The gene calls are TRBV2 and TRBJ2-3; a weak D match, TRBD2 (5 bases). The CDR3 is 12 amino acids. V dropped 7 bases and J dropped 14 bases, with 19 bases sitting between them. Germline V gene sequence: CDR1 SNHLY, CDR2 FYNNEI. The CDR3 DNA reads TGTGCCAGCACCCAAGAGGGTCTTTCTGGGTATTTT. It yields the protein CASTQEGLSGYF.

This sequence joins TRBV3-1 (or the pseudogene TRBV3-2) and TRBJ1-2; perhaps TRBD1 as D (5 bases). Between the trimmed V and J ends, which lost 1 base and 5 bases, there was a span of 8 bases. Germline V gives CDR1 LGHDT, CDR2 YNNKEL (reference sequence). There are 13 residues in the CDR3. CDR3: CASSQVGDYGYTF. In DNA, the CDR3 is TGTGCCAGCAGCCAAGTAGGGGATTATGGCTACACCTTC.

The chain joins TRBV13 to TRBJ1-2, with D perhaps TRBD1 (6 bases). Trimming left V 4 bases short and J 4 bases short, with 22 bases between. This CDR3 comprises 17 residues. The germline V gene has CDR1 PRHDT and CDR2 FYEKMQ (reference sequence). CDR3 nucleotide sequence: TGTGCCAGCAGCTCCAAGACAGGCGCTGTACCGCGCTATGGCTACACCTTC. Its translation is CASSSKTGAVPRYGYTF. The full variable domain, its missing parts supplied by reference TRBV13 and TRBJ1-2, is AAGVIQSPRHLIKEKRETATLKCYPIPRHDTVYWYQQGPGQDPQFLISFYEKMQSDKGSIPDRFSAQQFSDYHSELNMSSLELGDSALYFCASSSKTGAVPRYGYTFGSGTRLTVV.

This chain connects TRBV19 to TRBJ1-5; 7 positions agree with TRBD1. The J segment lost 4 bases and the V segment lost 0 bases, leaving 9 bases of the junction unmatched. The CDR3 contains 17 residues. CDR1 is LNHDA, CDR2 SQIVND, per germline (reference sequence). The CDR3, as DNA: TGTGCCAGTAGTATAGATCCCCCGTCGACAGGGAATCAGCCCCAGCATTTT. Amino acid sequence: CASSIDPPSTGNQPQHF.

The table lists this clone with a count of one. V gene TRBV19 combines with J gene TRBJ1-1; 7 nucleotides line up with TRBD1. The CDR3 contains 12 residues. Germline V gene lookup returns CDR1 LNHDA and CDR2 SQIVND (reference sequence). With V trimmed by 8 bases and J by 10 bases, 10 bases remained unmatched. The chain's CDR3 is CASGGQKVRAFF. The DNA of the CDR3 is TGTGCCAGTGGGGGACAGAAGGTTCGAGCTTTCTTT.

V gene TRBV7-2 combines with J gene TRBJ2-7; 9 bases line up with TRBD2. The V gene end was trimmed by 5 bases and the J gene end by 5 bases; junction bases not matched to a gene: 10. CDR3 length equals 15 residues. Germline V gives CDR1 SGHTA, CDR2 FQGNSA. CDR3 bases: TGTGCCAGCAGCCGTAACAGCGGGGGGAAGAACGAGCAGTACTTC. Translated: CASSRNSGGKNEQYF.

The rearrangement uses TRBV6-1 and TRBJ1-3; perhaps TRBD1 as D (5 bases). Germline CDR1 MNHNS, CDR2 SASEGT. With 2 bases removed from V and 4 bases from J, the gap between germline ends came to 18 bases. CDR3 length equals 17 residues. CDR3 amino acids: CASSEFVNSGFGNTIYF. The CDR3 DNA reads TGTGCCAGCAGTGAATTTGTAAATTCAGGGTTCGGAAACACCATATATTTT.

This sequence joins TRBV19 and TRBJ2-5; TRBD2 matches at 7 bases. CDR1 is LNHDA, CDR2 SQIVND, per germline (reference sequence). The V gene end was trimmed by 5 bases and the J gene end by 6 bases; junction bases not matched to a gene: 9. The CDR3 is 14 amino acids. As DNA, the CDR3 is TGTGCCAGTAGTTTTCTGGGGAGGGGCAAGACCCAGTACTTC. It translates to CASSFLGRGKTQYF.